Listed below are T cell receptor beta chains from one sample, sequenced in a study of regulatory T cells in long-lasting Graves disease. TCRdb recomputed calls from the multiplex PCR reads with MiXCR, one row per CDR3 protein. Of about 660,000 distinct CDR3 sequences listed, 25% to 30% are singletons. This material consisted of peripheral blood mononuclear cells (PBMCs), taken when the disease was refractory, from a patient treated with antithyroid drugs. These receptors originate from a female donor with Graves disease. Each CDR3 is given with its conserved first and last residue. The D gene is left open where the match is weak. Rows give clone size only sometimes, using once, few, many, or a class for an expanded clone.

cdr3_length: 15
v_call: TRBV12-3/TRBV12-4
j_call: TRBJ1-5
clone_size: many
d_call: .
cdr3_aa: CASSQTAGNNQPQHF
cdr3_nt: TGTGCCAGCAGTCAAACGGCGGGGAACAATCAGCCCCAGCATTTT

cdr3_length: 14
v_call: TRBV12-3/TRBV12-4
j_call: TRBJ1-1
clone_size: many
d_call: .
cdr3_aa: CASSLRRMNTEAFF
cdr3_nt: TGTGCCAGCAGTTTAAGGCGAATGAACACTGAAGCTTTCTTT

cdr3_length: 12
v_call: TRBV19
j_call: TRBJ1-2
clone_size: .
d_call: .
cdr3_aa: CASSGTGIGYTF
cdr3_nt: TGTGCCAGTAGTGGTACAGGGATCGGCTACACCTTC

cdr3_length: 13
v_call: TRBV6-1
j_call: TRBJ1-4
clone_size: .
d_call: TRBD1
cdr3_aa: CASRPGQGEKLFF
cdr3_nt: TGTGCCAGCAGACCCGGACAGGGCGAAAAACTGTTTTTT

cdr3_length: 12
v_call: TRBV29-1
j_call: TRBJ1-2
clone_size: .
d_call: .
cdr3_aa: CSVLGEDSGYTF
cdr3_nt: TGCAGCGTGTTAGGGGAAGACAGTGGCTACACCTTC

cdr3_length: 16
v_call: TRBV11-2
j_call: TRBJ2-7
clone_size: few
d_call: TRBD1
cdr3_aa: CASSARGPGLSYVQYF
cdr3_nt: TGTGCCAGCAGCGCTAGGGGGCCGGGGCTCTCCTACGTGCAGTACTTC

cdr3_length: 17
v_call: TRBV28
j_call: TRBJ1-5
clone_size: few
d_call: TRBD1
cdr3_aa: CASSLWTGVPSNQPQHF
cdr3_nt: TGTGCCAGCAGTCTCTGGACAGGGGTTCCGAGCAATCAGCCCCAGCATTTT

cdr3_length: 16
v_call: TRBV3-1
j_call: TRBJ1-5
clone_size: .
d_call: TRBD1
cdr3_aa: CASSQGDRGRGQPQHF
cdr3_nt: TGTGCCAGCAGCCAAGGGGACAGGGGAAGGGGACAGCCCCAGCATTTT

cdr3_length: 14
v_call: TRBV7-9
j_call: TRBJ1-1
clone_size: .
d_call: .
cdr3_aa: CASTRVGGDTEAFF
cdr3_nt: TGTGCCAGCACCAGGGTGGGTGGGGACACTGAAGCTTTCTTT

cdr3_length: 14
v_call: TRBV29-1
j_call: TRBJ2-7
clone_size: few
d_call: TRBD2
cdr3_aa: CSVDVGTSGLTPYF
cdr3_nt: TGCAGCGTTGATGTAGGGACTAGCGGGCTCACCCCGTACTTC

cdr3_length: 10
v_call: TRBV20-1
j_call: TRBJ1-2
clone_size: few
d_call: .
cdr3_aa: CSPPWGGYTF
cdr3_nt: TGCAGTCCGCCCTGGGGCGGCTACACCTTC

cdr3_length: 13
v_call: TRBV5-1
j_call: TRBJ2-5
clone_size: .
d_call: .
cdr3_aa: CASSLIEQETQYF
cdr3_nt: TGCGCCAGCAGCTTGATAGAACAAGAGACCCAGTACTTC

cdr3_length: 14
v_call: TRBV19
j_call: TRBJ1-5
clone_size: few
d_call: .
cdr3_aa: CAGGPTISNQPQHF
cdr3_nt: TGTGCCGGCGGCCCCACTATAAGCAATCAGCCCCAGCATTTT

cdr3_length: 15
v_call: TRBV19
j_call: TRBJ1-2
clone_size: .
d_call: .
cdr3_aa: CASSIGPGANYGYTF
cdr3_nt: TGTGCCAGTAGTATAGGACCGGGGGCAAACTATGGCTACACCTTC

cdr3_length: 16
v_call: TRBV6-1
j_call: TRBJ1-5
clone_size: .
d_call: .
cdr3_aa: CASSGIGGYSNQPQHF
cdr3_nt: TGTGCCAGCAGTGGAATTGGGGGATATAGCAATCAGCCCCAGCATTTT

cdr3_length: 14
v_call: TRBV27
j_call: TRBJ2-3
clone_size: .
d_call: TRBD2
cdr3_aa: CASSFIAGADTQYF
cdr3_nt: TGTGCCAGCAGTTTTATAGCGGGAGCAGATACGCAGTATTTT

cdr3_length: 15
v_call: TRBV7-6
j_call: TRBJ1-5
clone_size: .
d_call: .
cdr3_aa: CASSGRIGSNQPQHF
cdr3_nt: TGTGCCAGCAGCGGAAGGATTGGTAGCAATCAGCCCCAGCATTTT

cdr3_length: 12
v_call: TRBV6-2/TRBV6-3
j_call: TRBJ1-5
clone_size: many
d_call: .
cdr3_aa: CASRNADQPQHF
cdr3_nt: TGTGCCAGCAGGAATGCCGATCAGCCCCAGCATTTT

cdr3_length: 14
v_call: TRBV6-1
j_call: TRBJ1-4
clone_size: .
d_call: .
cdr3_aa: CASRNGGSNEKLFF
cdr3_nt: TGTGCCAGCAGAAACGGGGGGAGTAATGAAAAACTGTTTTTT

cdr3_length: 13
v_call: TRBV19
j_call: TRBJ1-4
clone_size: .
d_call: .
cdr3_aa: CASSIGFDKKLFF
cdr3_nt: TGTGCCAGTAGTATAGGATTCGACAAAAAACTGTTTTTT

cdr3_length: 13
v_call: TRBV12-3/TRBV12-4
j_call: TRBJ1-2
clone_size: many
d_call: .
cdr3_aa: CASSLRTAYGYTF
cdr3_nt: TGTGCCAGCAGTTTACGGACAGCCTATGGCTACACCTTC

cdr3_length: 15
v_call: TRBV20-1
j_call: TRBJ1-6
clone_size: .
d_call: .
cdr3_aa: CSARDLGPYNSPLHF
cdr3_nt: TGCAGTGCTAGAGATCTGGGACCGTATAATTCACCCCTCCACTTT

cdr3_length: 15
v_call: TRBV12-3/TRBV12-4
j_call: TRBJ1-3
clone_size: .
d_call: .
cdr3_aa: CASRPVWSIGNTIYF
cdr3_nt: TGTGCCAGCAGACCAGTTTGGAGTATTGGAAACACCATATATTTT

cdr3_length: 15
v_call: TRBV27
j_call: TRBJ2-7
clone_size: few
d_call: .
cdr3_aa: CASSLRPDTSYEQYF
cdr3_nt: TGTGCCAGCAGTTTAAGGCCGGACACCTCCTACGAGCAGTACTTC

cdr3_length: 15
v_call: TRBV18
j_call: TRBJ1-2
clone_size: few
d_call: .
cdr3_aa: CASSPGTERTMGYTF
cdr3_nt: TGTGCCAGCTCACCGGGAACCGAGAGAACGATGGGCTACACCTTC

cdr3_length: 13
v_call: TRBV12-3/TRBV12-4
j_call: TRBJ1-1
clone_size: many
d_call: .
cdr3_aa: CASSFTSNTEAFF
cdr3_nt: TGTGCCAGCAGCTTTACGTCGAACACTGAAGCTTTCTTT

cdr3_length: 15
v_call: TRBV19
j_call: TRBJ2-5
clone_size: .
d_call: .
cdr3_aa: CASSNLYEGKETQYF
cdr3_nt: TGTGCCAGTAGTAACCTCTATGAAGGCAAAGAGACCCAGTACTTC

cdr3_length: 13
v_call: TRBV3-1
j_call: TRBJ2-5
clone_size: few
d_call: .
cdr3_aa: CASSFNPQETQYF
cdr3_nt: TGTGCCAGCAGCTTTAATCCCCAAGAGACCCAGTACTTC

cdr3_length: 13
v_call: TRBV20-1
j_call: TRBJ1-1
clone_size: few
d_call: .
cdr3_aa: CSALPGTRTEAFF
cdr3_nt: TGCAGTGCGCTACCAGGGACTCGCACTGAAGCTTTCTTT

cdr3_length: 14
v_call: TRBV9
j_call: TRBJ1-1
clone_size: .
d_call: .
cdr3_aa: CASSVEGFNTEAFF
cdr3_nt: TGTGCCAGCAGCGTAGAAGGATTTAACACTGAAGCTTTCTTT

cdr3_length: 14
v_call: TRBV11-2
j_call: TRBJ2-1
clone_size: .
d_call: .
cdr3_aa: CASRLGVRGVEQFF
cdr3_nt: TGTGCCAGCAGACTGGGGGTTAGGGGGGTTGAGCAGTTCTTC

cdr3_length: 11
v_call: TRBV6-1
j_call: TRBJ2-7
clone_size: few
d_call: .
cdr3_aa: CASSPSGEQYF
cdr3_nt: TGTGCCAGCAGCCCCTCGGGGGAGCAGTACTTC

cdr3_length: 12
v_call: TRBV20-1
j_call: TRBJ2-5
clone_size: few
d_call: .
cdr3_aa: CSAKDGQETQYF
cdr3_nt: TGCAGTGCTAAGGACGGACAAGAGACCCAGTACTTC

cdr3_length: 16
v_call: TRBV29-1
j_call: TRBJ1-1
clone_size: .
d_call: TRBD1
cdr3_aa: CSVENPRGTANTEAFF
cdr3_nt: TGCAGCGTGGAAAATCCAAGGGGGACAGCGAACACTGAAGCTTTCTTT

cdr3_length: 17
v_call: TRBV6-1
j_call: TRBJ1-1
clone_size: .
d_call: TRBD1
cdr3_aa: CASEKSGGRGYRTEAFF
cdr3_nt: TGTGCCAGCGAAAAGTCTGGGGGCAGGGGGTATCGCACTGAAGCTTTCTTT

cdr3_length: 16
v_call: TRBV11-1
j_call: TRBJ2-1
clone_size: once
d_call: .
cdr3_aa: CASSLQGLRTGNEQFF
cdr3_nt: TGTGCCAGCAGCTTACAGGGCTTAAGGACGGGCAATGAGCAGTTCTTC

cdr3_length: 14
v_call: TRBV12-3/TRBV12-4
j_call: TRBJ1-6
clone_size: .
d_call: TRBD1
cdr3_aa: CASSSGQALSPLHF
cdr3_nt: TGTGCCAGCAGTAGCGGACAGGCACTTTCACCCCTCCACTTT

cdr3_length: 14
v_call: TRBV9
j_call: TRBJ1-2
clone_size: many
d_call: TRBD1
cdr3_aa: CASSVARQGGGYTF
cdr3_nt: TGTGCCAGCAGCGTAGCTCGACAGGGAGGTGGCTACACCTTC

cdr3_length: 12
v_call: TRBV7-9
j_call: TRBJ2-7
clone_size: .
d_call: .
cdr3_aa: CASSLVNGEQYF
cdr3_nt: TGTGCCAGCAGCTTAGTGAATGGGGAGCAGTACTTC

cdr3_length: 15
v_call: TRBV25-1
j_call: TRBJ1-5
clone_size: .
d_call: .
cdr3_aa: CASSETGLNNQPQHF
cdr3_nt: TGTGCCAGCAGTGAAACTGGGCTAAACAATCAGCCCCAGCATTTT

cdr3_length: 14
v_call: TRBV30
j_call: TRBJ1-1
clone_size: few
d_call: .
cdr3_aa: CAWAFGVGNTEAFF
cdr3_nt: TGTGCCTGGGCGTTTGGGGTAGGAAACACTGAAGCTTTCTTT

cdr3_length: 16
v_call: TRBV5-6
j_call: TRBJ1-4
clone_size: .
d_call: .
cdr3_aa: CASSPYRRGKSEKLFF
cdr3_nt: TGTGCCAGCAGCCCCTACAGACGGGGCAAGAGTGAAAAACTGTTTTTT

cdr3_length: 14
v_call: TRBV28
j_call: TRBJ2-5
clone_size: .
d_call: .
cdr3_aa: CASSLYRTQETQYF
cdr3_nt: TGTGCCAGCAGTTTATACAGGACACAAGAGACCCAGTACTTC

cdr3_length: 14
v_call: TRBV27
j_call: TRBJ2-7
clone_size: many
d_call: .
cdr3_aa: CASSFSTRSGEQYF
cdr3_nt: TGTGCCAGCAGTTTCTCGACTAGGAGTGGCGAGCAGTACTTC

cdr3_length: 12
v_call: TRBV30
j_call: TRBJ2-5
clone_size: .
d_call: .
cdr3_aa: CAWSVLYQTQYF
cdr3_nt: TGTGCCTGGAGTGTACTTTATCAGACCCAGTACTTC

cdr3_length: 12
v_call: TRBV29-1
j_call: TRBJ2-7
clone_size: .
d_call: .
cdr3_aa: CSGRTDFYEQYF
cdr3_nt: TGCAGCGGACGAACGGATTTCTACGAGCAGTACTTC

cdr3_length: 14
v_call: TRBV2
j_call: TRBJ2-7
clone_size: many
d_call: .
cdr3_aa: CASKERQGIGEQYF
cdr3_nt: TGTGCCAGCAAGGAAAGGCAGGGGATTGGCGAGCAGTACTTC

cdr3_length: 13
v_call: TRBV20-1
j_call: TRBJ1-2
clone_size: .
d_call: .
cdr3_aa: CSAKLGDNYGYTF
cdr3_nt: TGCAGTGCAAAACTAGGAGATAACTATGGCTACACCTTC

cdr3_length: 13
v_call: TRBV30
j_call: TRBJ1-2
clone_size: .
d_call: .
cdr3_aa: CAWSPGVDYGYTF
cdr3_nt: TGTGCCTGGAGCCCAGGGGTGGACTATGGCTACACCTTC

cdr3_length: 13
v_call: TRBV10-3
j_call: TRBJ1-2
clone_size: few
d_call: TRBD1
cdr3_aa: CAIRQGANYGYTF
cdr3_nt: TGTGCCATCAGGCAGGGGGCTAACTATGGCTACACCTTC

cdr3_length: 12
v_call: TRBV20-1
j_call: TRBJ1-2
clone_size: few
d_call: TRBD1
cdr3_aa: CSAREDRGGYTF
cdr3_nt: TGCAGTGCTAGAGAGGACAGGGGTGGCTACACCTTC

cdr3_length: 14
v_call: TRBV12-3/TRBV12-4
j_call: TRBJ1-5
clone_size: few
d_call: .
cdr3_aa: CASSPTTKVQPQHF
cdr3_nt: TGTGCCAGCAGTCCCACCACCAAGGTGCAGCCCCAGCATTTT

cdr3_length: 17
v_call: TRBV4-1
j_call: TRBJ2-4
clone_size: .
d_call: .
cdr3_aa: CASSQEGKGQTKNIQYF
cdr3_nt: TGCGCCAGCAGCCAAGAGGGGAAGGGGCAGACCAAAAACATTCAGTACTTC

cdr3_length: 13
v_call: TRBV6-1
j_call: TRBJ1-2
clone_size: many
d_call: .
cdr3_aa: CASSEITAYGYTF
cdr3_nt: TGTGCCAGCAGTGAAATAACGGCCTATGGCTACACCTTC

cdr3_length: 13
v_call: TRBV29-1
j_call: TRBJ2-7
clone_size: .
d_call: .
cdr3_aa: CSVLLTQGGEQYF
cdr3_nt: TGCAGCGTACTTCTTACGCAGGGGGGCGAGCAGTACTTC

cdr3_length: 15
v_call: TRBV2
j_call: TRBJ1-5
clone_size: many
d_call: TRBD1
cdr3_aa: CASSEAMTGDQPQHF
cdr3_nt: TGTGCCAGCAGTGAAGCGATGACAGGGGATCAGCCCCAGCATTTT

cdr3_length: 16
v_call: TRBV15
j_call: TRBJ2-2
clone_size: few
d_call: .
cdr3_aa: CATSRVEHTNTGELFF
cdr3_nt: TGTGCCACCAGCAGAGTGGAACACACGAACACCGGGGAGCTGTTTTTT

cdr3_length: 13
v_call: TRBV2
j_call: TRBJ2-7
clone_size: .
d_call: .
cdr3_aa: CASSEGSVYEQYF
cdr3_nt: TGTGCCAGCAGTGAAGGTAGCGTCTACGAGCAGTACTTC

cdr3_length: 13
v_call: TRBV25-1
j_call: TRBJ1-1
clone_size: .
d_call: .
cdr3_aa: CASSKKTNTEAFF
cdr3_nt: TGTGCCAGCAGTAAAAAAACGAACACTGAAGCTTTCTTT

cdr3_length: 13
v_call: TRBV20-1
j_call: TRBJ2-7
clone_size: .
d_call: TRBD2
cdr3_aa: CSARDYRSYEQYF
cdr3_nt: TGCAGTGCAAGGGACTATCGCTCCTACGAGCAGTACTTC